This TCR beta chain originates from a study of shared clonotypes between healthy human individuals. Details on this clone: The antigen remains unidentified.

TCRdb keeps only in-frame clones here, not all; method: immunoSEQ multiplex PCR. Of around 2,000,000 clones in the sample, 95% were seen once. Donation came from healthy HIV-negative adults that had no recent acute infections or vaccinations. The authors divided CD4+ cells into CD45RA+ naive and CD45RA-negative memory subsets. The CDR3 consists of 15 residues. With 6 bases removed from V and 5 bases from J, the gap between germline ends came to 17 bases. CDR1 is SGDLS, CDR2 YYNGEE, per germline. Findings and caveats of the study: Against clonotypes common to all four donors, non-shared ones had lower generation probabilities.

The chain employs TRBV9 and TRBJ2-2; D unclear. The source material was naive CD4+ T cells sorted from blood. The subset: CD45RA+ positively selected. The TCR was taken from a man aged 18 to 29 in good health. As DNA, the CDR3 is TGTGCCAGCACCCCCAGATGGCAGGAAACCGGGGAGCTGTTTTTT. It specifies CASTPRWQETGELFF.